This T cell receptor (beta chain) was captured by sequencing in a study of cytomegalovirus exposure and HLA in healthy donors. As to this clone: The antigen remains undetermined. One end of the junction fails to match germline, which may point to a read error.

Notes on the study in general: The later analysis indicated that the majority of CMV-associated TCR beta chains appeared HLA-restricted.

CDR3 size: 16 residues. The germline CDR1 and CDR2 sequences are SEHNR and FQNEAQ (reference sequence). Vbeta (60) and Jbeta (13) primers were used in the PCR. Sequencing was performed with immunoSEQ multiplex PCR; in TCRdb, only in-frame clones are kept and a portion is missing. The sample consists of some 100,000 clones, 62% of them appearing once. Material for sequencing was PBMCs. The chain joins TRBV7-9 to TRBJ2-1, with 14 bases lining up with TRBD2. The TCR sequence derives from a woman aged 30 to 39 in good health and CMV-seropositive. CDR3 amino acids: CSSSSPGTSGGKEQFF. CDR3 DNA sequence: TGTTCCAGCAGCTCGCCCGGGACTAGCGGGGGAAAGGAGCAGTTCTTC.